Detailed here is one TCR beta chain. No antigen is known for it. The sample holds no much larger clone one base away, and base qualities are not on file. The data belong to a study of cytomegalovirus exposure and HLA in healthy donors (dated by TCRdb to between 2016 and 2019). General notes on the study: According to an earlier analysis of several hundred of the donors, some 180 million T cells yielded some 120 million unique TCR beta sequences and about 300 Gb of sequence data. An early release that covered 640 HLA-typed donors contained 250 to 350 gigabases of sequencing data and tens of millions of unique TCR sequences. An earlier analysis of approximately 640 of the donors applied high-throughput TCR beta sequencing to assess whether each TCR beta V gene segment acted as functional or pseudogenic. In a later genetic analysis, genome-wide SNP genotypes for about 65% of the 666 donors were used, and that subset was treated as a discovery cohort. All discovery cohort repertoires had been generated on a single sequencing platform. Donor age, sex, ethnicity and CMV serostatus were compiled together with the repertoire data. The study aimed to test whether cataloging public T cell receptors could reveal signatures of past pathogen exposure. The study used immunosequencing to profile the T cell repertoires of under 700 subjects and linked those repertoires to cytomegalovirus serostatus. The later analysis used no new phenotypic data to find candidate immune exposures, relying instead on TCR beta sequences and their occurrence across donors. Of the roughly 400 genotyped donors, over 80% were placed in the genetic ancestry cluster associated with self-reported Caucasian donors. Because of strong linkage in the cohort, five DR-DQ haplotypes were treated as single units for association and clustering. Besides the first cohort of around 670 subjects, a separate validation cohort made up of 120 different subjects was used. The study combined high-throughput TCR immunosequencing, statistical association of individual TCRs with disease status, and machine learning to predict cytomegalovirus infection status. The number of donors typed differed by locus, with roughly 620-630 for A, B, C, DRB1 and DQB1, 522 for DQA1, approximately 570 for DPA1, and some 440 for DPB1. Both class I and class II loci were covered by HLA typing, at four-digit resolution. Among a few hundred genotyped donors of the cohort, an average of around 240,000 unique TCR beta nucleotide sequences were sequenced per donor, 15% to 20% of them non-productive. In a later analysis, previously published TCR beta repertoires from 670 or so donors were re-analyzed and high-resolution HLA genotyping was added so that TCR occurrence patterns could be studied. What the authors observed across the whole study: Because the 87-base-pair reads could not distinguish some IMGT-functional V segments, including TRBV6-2 and TRBV6-3, those segments were excluded. Because counts were too low, roughly 16 rarely observed V segments, including chromosome 9 orphons, were excluded from the earlier analysis of several hundred of the donors. When HLA alleles, especially DR and DQ, strongly co-occurred, TCR associations were difficult to assign to individual alleles. Most CMV-associated TCR beta chains appeared to be HLA-restricted in a later analysis, and the HLA associations seemed to be driven largely by CMV exposure. V-gene and J-gene trimming of TCR beta chains was associated with a missense DCLRE1C variant in a later genetic analysis, and the association was replicated in an independent cohort. The cohort was sequenced for TCR beta chains only, and without alpha or paired-chain data the features that could be detected were limited. In a later analysis, TCR association rates were found to vary across HLA loci, with the most associated TCRs seen for DRB1 alleles and the fewest for HLA-C alleles. Most TCR sequences were seen in very few donors, while some public TCRs were found in many individuals. Sequencing depth was assumed to be roughly uniform across donors in the presence/absence analyses, though that assumption may not hold. The authors suggested that the approach could potentially be extended to other disease states and immunological phenotypes. The study gave a list of around 170 TCR beta chains associated with cytomegalovirus. Because some donors lacked HLA typing at each locus, the association tests relied only on the typed subset. In both the original and validation cohorts, the classifier was reported to diagnose cytomegalovirus status with high specificity and sensitivity. In vitro tests confirmed that a few of the cytomegalovirus-associated TCR beta chains recognize cytomegalovirus antigens. A later analysis reported that several top co-occurrence clusters appeared linked to parvovirus B19, influenza, CMV and Epstein-Barr virus. Compared with the 666-donor mean, donors in an Asian-associated ancestry cluster had fewer N-insertions in productive TCRs, according to a later genetic analysis. Compared with equally common non-associated chains, HLA-associated TCR beta chains in a later analysis were more clonally expanded and had lower generation probabilities. A group of highly shared sequence variants was considered likely to be a technical artifact of the sequencing pipeline. Linkage disequilibrium might explain the correlated functional status among segregating V segments, but an unknown experimental factor could not be ruled out. Immune exposure information for the cohort was limited to CMV serostatus. A later analysis associated 16,951 TCR beta sequences with specific HLA alleles at a false discovery rate of 0.05. A further reported finding was that TCR beta sequences accurately predicted the HLA-A and HLA-B alleles for most subjects in the first cohort. In an earlier analysis of 587 of the donors, most TCR beta V segments appeared in productive rearrangements about 87% or about 30% of the time, broadly matching IMGT annotations.

The cohort comprised fewer than 700 healthy bone marrow donors. Cohort members were all nominally healthy when sampled, although unrecorded immune exposures were likely present. The donor tested CMV seronegative and was one of the 352 seronegative cohort members. A peripheral blood sample was provided by each donor, and peripheral blood mononuclear cells were used for TCR beta sequencing. Genomic DNA was extracted from the blood cell samples with the Qiagen DNeasy Blood Extraction Kit. Receptors were amplified or captured by the immunoSEQ multiplex PCR assay. For the multiplex PCR, a mixture combining 60 forward primers for TCR Vbeta segments and 13 reverse primers for TCR Jbeta segments was used. A multiplex PCR assay on genomic DNA amplified the CDR3 region of rearranged TCR beta genes. On the Illumina HiSeq System, the amplified TCR beta libraries were sequenced as 87-base-pair reads. In the original analysis: In a later analysis, tens of millions of unique TCR beta chains were counted across the approximately 670 repertoires, and about 10 million of these chains were shared by at least two donors. A nearest-neighbor algorithm error-corrected the raw reads and collapsed the reads into unique sequences, merging closely related sequences to remove PCR and sequencing errors. Alignment of CDR3 sequences to IMGT reference sequences was used to assign V, D and J gene segments. For a sequence to be retained, at least a six-nucleotide match to both a V gene segment and a J gene segment was required. Rearrangements were called productive when the CDR3 lacked stop codons and stayed in frame with V and J; all others were non-productive. CDR3 was defined according to IMGT convention as the region running from the second conserved V-encoded cysteine to the conserved J-encoded phenylalanine. Sequences without an unambiguous match to a single V gene segment were excluded from the earlier analysis of a few hundred of the donors. In an earlier analysis of approximately 500 of the donors, a V segment was called functional when productive rearrangements were above 56.7%, and segregating when the standard deviation between donors exceeded 5%. A statistical classification framework was developed to diagnose cytomegalovirus status using the catalog of TCR beta chain sequences. In a later analysis, V and J genes were assigned by comparing TCR nucleotide sequences against IMGT/GENE-DB human TR gene sequences. Using the TCRdist pipeline, a later analysis assigned CDR3 sequences along with most-parsimonious VDJ recombination scenarios. In a later analysis, every TCR beta chain was defined by the combination of its CDR3 amino acid sequence and its V-gene family, and reads without a unique V-gene family were dropped. As a way to deal with suspected cross-contamination and a sequencing artifact, a later analysis dropped 592 nucleotide sequences that were highly shared and had low generation probability. For each public chain, a later analysis derived a clonal expansion index from normalized ranks of inferred template counts within each repertoire. Generation probabilities in a later analysis came from a VDJ recombination model fitted to out-of-frame rearrangements, and those results were checked against IGoR. A later analysis scored TCR-TCR, TCR-HLA and TCR-CMV co-occurrence with hypergeometric tests, applying a repertoire-size bias correction to TCR pairs. False discovery rates were estimated in a later analysis by permuting HLA or CMV assignments 20 times. In a later analysis, co-occurring TCRs were grouped using DBSCAN, and TCRdist sequence similarity was added for clustering within HLA-allele-positive subsets. For co-occurrence clustering, repertoires with fewer than 30,000 or more than 120,000 public chains were excluded, along with a handful of repertoires with anomalous nucleotide sharing. TCRdb took over this immuneACCESS table, retaining in-frame rearrangements with V and J assigned. Such tables are incomplete; in checked studies, under half of the missing clones stem from an unresolved V gene, and the remainder is unexplained. V and J calls and clone size are as listed in that table; D and trimming were resolved from the DNA. The sample table records some 150,000 clones; about two thirds of these occur just once. The ten largest clones capture 2.5% to 3% of the sample.

Counted from cysteine to phenylalanine, this CDR3 has 14 amino acids. The DNA shown is the 42-base CDR3, in frame from base 1. CDR1 and CDR2 are drawn from the germline V gene: SGHTA, FQGTGA. Germline trimming: 8 bases from V, 4 bases from J; junction bases outside gene matches: 9. The chain was built from TRBV7-3 and TRBJ2-3; 7 middle bases align to TRBD2. The source material was PBMCs. The clonotype originates from a woman between 25 and 40 years old in good health and CMV-seronegative. The CDR3 region has the sequence CASGRGGYADTQYF. The nucleotide sequence is TGTGCCAGCGGGAGGGGCGGGTACGCAGATACGCAGTATTTT.